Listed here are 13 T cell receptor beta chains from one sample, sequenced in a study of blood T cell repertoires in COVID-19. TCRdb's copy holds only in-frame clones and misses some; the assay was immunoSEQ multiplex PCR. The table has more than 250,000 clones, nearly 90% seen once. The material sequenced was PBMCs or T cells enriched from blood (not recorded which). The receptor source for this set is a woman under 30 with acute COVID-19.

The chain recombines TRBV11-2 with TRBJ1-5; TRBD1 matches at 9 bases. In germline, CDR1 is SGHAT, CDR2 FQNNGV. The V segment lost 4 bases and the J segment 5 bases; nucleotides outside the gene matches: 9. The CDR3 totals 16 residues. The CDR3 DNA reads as TGTGCCAGCAGCTCGGGACAGGGAGGGACTCATCAGCCCCAGCATTTT. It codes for CASSSGQGGTHQPQHF.

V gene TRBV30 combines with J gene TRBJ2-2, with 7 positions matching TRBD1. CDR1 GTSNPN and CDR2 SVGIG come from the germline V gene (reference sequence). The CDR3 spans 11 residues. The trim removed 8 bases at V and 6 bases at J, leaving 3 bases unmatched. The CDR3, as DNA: TGTGCCCGAGGACAGGCCGGGGAGCTGTTTTTT. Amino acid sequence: CARGQAGELFF.

The CDR3 nucleotides read TGTGCCAGCAGCTCCGGGACAGGCTCCTACGAGCAGTACTTC. Its translation: CASSSGTGSYEQYF. V gene TRBV7-2 combines with J gene TRBJ2-7; 8 nucleotides align to TRBD1. Germline V gene sequence: CDR1 SGHTA, CDR2 FQGNSA. After removal of 4 bases from V and 0 bases from J, the junction contained 2 bases not matched to a gene. The CDR3 is 14 residues long.

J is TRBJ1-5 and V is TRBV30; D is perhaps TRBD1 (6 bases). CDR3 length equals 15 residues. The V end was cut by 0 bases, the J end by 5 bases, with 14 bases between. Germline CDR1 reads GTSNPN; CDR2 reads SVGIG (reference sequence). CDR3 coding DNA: TGTGCCTGGAGTGTTCTCAGGGGCTGGGATCAGCCCCAGCATTTT. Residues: CAWSVLRGWDQPQHF.

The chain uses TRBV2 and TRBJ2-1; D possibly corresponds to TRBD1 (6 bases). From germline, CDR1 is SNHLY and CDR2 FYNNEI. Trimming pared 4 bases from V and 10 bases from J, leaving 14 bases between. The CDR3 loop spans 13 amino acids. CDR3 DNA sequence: TGTGCCAGCAGTGTCTCAGGACAGCGGGAGCAGTTCTTC. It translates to CASSVSGQREQFF.

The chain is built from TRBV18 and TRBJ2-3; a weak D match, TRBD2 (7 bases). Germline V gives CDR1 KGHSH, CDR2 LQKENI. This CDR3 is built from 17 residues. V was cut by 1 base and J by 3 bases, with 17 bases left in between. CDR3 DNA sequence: TGTGCCAGCTCACCACTCCTAGGGGGGGCCTATACAGATACGCAGTATTTT. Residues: CASSPLLGGAYTDTQYF.

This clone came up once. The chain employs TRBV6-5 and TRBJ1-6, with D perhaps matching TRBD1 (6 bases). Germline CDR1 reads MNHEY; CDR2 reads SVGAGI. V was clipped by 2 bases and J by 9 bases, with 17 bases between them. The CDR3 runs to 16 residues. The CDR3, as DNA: TGTGCCAGCAGTTACACGCGGACAGAATACGGTTCACCCCTCCACTTT. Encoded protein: CASSYTRTEYGSPLHF.

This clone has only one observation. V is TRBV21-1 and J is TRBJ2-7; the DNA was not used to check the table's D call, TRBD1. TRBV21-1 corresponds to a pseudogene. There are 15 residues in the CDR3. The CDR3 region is CASSKDPDSSYEQYF. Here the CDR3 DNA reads TGTGCCAGCAGCAAAGACCCGGACAGCTCCTACGAGCAGTACTTC.

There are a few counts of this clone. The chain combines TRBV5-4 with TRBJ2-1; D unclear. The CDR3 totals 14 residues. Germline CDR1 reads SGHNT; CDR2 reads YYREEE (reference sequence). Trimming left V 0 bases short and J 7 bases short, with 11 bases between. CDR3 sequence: CASSLGSERNEQFF. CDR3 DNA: TGTGCCAGCAGCTTGGGGTCAGAGAGGAATGAGCAGTTCTTC.

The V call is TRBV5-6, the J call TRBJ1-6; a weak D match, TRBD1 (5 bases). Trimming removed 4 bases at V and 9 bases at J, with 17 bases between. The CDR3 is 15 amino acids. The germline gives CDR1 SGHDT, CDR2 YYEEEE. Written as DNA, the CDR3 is TGTGCCAGCAGCGACGCCAGGGTAATAGGTTCACCCCTCCACTTT. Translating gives CASSDARVIGSPLHF.

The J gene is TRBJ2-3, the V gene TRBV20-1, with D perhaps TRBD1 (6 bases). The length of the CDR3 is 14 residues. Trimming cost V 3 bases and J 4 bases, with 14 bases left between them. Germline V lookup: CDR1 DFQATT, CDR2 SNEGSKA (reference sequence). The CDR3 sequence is CSASLRQGSDTQYF. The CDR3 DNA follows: TGCAGTGCTAGTTTGCGCCAGGGGTCAGATACGCAGTATTTT.

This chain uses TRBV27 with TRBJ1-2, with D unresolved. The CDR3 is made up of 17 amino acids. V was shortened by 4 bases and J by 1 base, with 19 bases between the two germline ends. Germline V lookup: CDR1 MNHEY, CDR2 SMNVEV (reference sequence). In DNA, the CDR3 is TGTGCCAGCAGTTCCCGGCCGCAGGCCTCTTTTAACTATGGCTACACCTTC. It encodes CASSSRPQASFNYGYTF.

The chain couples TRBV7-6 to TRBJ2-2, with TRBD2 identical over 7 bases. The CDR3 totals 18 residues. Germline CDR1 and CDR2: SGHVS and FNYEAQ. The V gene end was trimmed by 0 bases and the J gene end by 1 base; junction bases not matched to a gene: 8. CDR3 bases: TGTGCCAGCAGCTTAGCGCTCTATGGGAGGGAGAACACCGGGGAGCTGTTTTTT. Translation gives CASSLALYGRENTGELFF.